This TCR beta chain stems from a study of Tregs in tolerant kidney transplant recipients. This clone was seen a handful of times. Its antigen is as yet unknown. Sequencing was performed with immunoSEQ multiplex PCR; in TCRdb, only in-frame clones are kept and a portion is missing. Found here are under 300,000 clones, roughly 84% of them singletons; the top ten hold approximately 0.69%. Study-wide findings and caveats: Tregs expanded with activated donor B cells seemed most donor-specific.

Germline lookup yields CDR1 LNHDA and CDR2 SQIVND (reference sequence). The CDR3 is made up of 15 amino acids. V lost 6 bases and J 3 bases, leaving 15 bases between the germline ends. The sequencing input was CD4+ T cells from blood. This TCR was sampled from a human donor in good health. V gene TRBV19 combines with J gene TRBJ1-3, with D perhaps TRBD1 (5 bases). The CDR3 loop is CASSPVGGLGNTIYF. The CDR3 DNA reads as TGTGCCAGTAGCCCAGTGGGGGGTCTTGGAAACACCATATATTTT.